This T cell receptor beta chain was obtained from a study of cytomegalovirus exposure and HLA in healthy donors. Study as a whole: Among the approximately 400 genotyped donors, approximately 80% were placed in the Caucasian-associated ancestry cluster.

The CDR3 runs 15 residues. J gave up 0 bases and V 7 bases, and 6 bases lay outside the gene matches. Per the germline V gene, CDR1 is SGHVS and CDR2 is FQNEAQ. Use of 60 Vbeta and 13 Jbeta primers characterized the PCR. Generated by immunoSEQ multiplex PCR, the TCRdb table keeps only in-frame clones and is missing some. The sample holds roughly 130,000 clones, less than 85% seen once. The rearrangement joins TRBV7-8 to TRBJ1-3; TRBD1 aligns across 7 bases. The receptor comes from a man in his thirties or forties in good health and CMV-seronegative. The sequencing sample was made of PBMCs. The CDR3 loop is CASTAGQNSGNTIYF. As DNA, the CDR3 is TGTGCCAGCACCGCGGGACAGAACTCTGGAAACACCATATATTTT.